A selection of T cell receptor beta chains follows, all from one sample in a study of blood T cell repertoires in COVID-19. Clones were sequenced by immunoSEQ multiplex PCR, and TCRdb holds only the in-frame ones, with some missing. This sample yields some 250,000 clones, of which 81% are seen a single time; roughly 2.9% belongs to the top ten. Sequencing was done on a sample of peripheral blood. These receptors all stem from a woman aged 60-70 years with active or convalescent COVID-19. The CDR3 runs from the conserved cysteine through the conserved F or W.

TRBJ1-1,TRBV5-1,CASSSDRGLKTFF
TRBJ1-1,TRBV24-1,CATSDLPGQGVLESTEAFF
TRBJ2-5,TRBV27,CASSLGLASETQYF
TRBJ2-1,TRBV5-4,CASSISGGGVYNEQFF
TRBJ2-1,TRBV29-1,CSVVPSGSSYNEQFF
TRBJ2-5,TRBV7-9,CASSLASRETQYF
TRBJ1-2,TRBV6-6,CASSPGLTMLGRYGYTF
TRBJ1-1,TRBV6-4,CASREQGSGQAFF
TRBJ1-1,TRBV18,CASSPLRSMNTEAFF
TRBJ2-1,TRBV6-5,CASRLAGNNEQFF
TRBJ1-2,TRBV7-2,CASSLAVQGDYYGYTF
TRBJ2-2,TRBV24-1,CATSDQDSNTGELFF
TRBJ2-7,TRBV5-8,CASSIRQGGGYEQYF
TRBJ2-1,TRBV19,CASSSATGNEQFF
TRBJ1-2,TRBV6-5,CASRLTGTVNYGYTF